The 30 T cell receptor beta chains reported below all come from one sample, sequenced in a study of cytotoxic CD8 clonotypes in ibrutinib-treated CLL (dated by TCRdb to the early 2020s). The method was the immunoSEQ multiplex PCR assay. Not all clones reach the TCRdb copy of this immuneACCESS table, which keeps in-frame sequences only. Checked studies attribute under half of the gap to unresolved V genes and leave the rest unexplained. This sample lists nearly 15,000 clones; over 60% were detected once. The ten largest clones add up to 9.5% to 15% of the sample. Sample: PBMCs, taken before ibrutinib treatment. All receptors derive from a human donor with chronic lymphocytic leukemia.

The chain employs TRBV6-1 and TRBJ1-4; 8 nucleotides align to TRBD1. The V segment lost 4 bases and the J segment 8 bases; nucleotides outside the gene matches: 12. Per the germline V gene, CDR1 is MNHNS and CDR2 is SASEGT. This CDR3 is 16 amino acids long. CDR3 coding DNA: TGTGCCAGCAGTGGACAACCCGGACAGGGACGGGAAAAACTGTTTTTT. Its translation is CASSGQPGQGREKLFF.

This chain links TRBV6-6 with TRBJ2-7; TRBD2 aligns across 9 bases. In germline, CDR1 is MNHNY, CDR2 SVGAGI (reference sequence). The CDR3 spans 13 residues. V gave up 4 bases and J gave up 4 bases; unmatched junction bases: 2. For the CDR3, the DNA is TGTGCCAGCAGTTGGCGGGAGGGGTACGAGCAGTACTTC. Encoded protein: CASSWREGYEQYF.

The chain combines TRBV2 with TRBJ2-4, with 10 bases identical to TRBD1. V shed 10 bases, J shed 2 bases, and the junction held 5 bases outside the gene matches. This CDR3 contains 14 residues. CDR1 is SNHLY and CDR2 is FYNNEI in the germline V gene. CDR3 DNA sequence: TGTGCCACAAGACAGGGGGCGACCAAAAACATTCAGTACTTC. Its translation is CATRQGATKNIQYF.

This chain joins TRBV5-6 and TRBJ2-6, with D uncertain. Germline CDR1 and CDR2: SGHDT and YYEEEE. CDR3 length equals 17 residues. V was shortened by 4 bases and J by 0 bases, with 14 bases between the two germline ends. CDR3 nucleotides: TGTGCCAGCAGCCTCCCGGACGGTTACTCTGGGGCCAACGTCCTGACTTTC. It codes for CASSLPDGYSGANVLTF.

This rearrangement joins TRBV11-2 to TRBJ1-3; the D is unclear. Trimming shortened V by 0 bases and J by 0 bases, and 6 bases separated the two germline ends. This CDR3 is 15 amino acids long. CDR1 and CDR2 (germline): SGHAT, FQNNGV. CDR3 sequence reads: CASSLEGSSGNTIYF. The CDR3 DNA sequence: TGTGCCAGCAGCTTAGAGGGCAGCTCTGGAAACACCATATATTTT.

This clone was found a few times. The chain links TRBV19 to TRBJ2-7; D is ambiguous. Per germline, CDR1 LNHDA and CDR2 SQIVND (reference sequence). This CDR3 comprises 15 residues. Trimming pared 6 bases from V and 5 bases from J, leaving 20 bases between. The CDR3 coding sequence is TGTGCCAGTAGCAAACATAGCCGTCAGCGTAACGAGCAGTACTTC. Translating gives CASSKHSRQRNEQYF.

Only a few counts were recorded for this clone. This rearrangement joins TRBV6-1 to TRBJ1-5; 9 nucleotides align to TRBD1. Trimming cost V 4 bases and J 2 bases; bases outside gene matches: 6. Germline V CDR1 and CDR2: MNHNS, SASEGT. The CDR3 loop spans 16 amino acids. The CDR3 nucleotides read TGTGCCAGCAGTGCATGGACAGGGGCAGGCAATCAGCCCCAGCATTTT. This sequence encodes CASSAWTGAGNQPQHF.

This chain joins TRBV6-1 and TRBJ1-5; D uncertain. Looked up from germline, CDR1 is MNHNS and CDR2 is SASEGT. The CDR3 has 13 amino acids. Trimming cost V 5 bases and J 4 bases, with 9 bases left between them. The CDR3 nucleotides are TGTGCCAGCAGTTCCACCTTAAATCAGCCCCAGCATTTT. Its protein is CASSSTLNQPQHF.

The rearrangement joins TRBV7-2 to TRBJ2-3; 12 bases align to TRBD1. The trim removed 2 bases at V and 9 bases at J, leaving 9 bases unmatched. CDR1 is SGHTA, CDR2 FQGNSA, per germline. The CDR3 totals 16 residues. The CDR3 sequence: CASSLSGDRGRRTQYF. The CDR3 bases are TGTGCCAGCAGCTTATCGGGGGACAGGGGGCGAAGGACGCAGTATTTT.

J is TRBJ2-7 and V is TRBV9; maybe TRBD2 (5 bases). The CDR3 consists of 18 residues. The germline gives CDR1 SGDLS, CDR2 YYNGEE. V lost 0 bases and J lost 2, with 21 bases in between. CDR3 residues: CASSVEAPSGEFPYEQYF. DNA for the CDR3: TGTGCCAGCAGCGTAGAAGCTCCCTCCGGGGAATTCCCCTACGAGCAGTACTTC.

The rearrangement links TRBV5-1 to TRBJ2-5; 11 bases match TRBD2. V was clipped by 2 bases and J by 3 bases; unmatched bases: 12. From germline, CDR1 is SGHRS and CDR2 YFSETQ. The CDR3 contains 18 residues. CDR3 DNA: TGCGCCAGCAGCTTACCGGGACTAGCGGTTTGGGGGGAAGAGACCCAGTACTTC. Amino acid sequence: CASSLPGLAVWGEETQYF.

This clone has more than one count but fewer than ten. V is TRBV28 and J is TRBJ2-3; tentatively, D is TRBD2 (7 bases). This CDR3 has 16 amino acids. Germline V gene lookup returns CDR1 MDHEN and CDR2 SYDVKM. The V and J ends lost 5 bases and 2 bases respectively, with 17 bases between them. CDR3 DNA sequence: TGTGCCAGCAGTGGGGGTCGGGGGGCCTTCACAGATACGCAGTATTTT. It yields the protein CASSGGRGAFTDTQYF. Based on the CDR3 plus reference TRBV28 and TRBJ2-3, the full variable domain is DVKVTQSSRYLVKRTGEKVFLECVQDMDHENMFWYRQDPGLGLRLIYFSYDVKMKEKGDIPEGYSVSREKKERFSLILESASTNQTSMYLCASSGGRGAFTDTQYFGPGTRLTVL.

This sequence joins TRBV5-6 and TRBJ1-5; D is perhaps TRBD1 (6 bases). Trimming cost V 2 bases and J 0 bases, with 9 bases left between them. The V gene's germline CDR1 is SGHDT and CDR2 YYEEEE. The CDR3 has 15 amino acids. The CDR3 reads CASSFGQTSNQPQHF. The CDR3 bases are TGTGCCAGCAGCTTCGGACAGACTAGCAATCAGCCCCAGCATTTT. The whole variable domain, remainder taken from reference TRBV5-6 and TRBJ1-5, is DAGVTQSPTHLIKTRGQQVTLRCSPKSGHDTVSWYQQALGQGPQFIFQYYEEEERQRGNFPDRFSGHQFPNYSSELNVNALLLGDSALYLCASSFGQTSNQPQHFGDGTRLSIL.

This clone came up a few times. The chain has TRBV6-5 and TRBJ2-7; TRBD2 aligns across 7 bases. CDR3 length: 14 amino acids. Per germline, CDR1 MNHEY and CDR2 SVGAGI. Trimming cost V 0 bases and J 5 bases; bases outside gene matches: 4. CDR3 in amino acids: CASSYSGGIHEQYF. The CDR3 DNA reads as TGTGCCAGCAGTTACTCGGGGGGGATCCACGAGCAGTACTTC.

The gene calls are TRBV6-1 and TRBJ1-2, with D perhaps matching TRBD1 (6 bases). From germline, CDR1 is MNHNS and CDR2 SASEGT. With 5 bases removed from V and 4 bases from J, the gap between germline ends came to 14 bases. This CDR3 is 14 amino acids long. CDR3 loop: CASSSTGTLYGYTF. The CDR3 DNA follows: TGTGCCAGCAGTTCGACAGGAACCCTCTATGGCTACACCTTC.

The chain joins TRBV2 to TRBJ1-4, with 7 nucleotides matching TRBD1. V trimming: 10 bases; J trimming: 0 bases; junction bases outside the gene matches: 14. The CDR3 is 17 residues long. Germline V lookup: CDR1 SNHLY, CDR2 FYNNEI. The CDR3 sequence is CATVRDRILSTNEKLFF. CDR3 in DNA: TGTGCCACCGTCCGGGACAGAATCCTTTCAACTAATGAAAAACTGTTTTTT.

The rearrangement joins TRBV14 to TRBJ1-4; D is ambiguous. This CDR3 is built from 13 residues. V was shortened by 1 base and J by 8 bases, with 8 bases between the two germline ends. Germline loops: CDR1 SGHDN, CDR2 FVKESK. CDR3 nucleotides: TGTGCCAGCAGCCAAGGTCCAAGAGAAAAACTGTTTTTT. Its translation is CASSQGPREKLFF.

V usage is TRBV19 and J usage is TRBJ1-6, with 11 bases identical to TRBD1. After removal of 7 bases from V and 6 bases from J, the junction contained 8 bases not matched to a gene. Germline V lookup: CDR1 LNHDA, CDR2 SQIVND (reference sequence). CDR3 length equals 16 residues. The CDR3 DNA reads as TGTGCCAGTACCTTGACCGGGACAGGGGGTAATTCACCCCTCCACTTT. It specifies CASTLTGTGGNSPLHF.

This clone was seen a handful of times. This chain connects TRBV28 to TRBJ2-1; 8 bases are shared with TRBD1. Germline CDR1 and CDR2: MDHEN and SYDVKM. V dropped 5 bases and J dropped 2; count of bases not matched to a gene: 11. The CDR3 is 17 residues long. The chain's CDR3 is CASSRQYRGYPYNEQFF. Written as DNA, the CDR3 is TGTGCCAGCAGTCGCCAATACAGGGGGTATCCCTACAATGAGCAGTTCTTC.

CDR3 nucleotides: TGTGCCAGCTCACCGACTATTAGCTCCTACAATGAGCAGTTCTTC. Translated: CASSPTISSYNEQFF. The V gene is TRBV18, the J gene TRBJ2-1; a weak D match, TRBD2 (5 bases). The CDR3 spans 15 residues. The V gene lost 3 bases and the J gene lost 0 bases, with 9 bases spanning the gap. Germline lookup yields CDR1 KGHSH and CDR2 LQKENI.

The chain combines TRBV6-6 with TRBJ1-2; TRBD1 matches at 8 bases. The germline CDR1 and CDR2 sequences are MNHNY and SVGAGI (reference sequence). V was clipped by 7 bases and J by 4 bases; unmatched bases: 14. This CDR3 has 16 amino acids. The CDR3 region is CASTRSQGVFVYGYTF. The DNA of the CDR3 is TGTGCCAGCACGAGGTCACAGGGGGTGTTCGTCTATGGCTACACCTTC.

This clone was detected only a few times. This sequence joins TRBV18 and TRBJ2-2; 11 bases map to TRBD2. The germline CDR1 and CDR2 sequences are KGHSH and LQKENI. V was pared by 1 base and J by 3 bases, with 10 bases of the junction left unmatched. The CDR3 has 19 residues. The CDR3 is CASSPLGLAEDSYTGELFF. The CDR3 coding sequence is TGTGCCAGCTCACCACTGGGACTAGCGGAAGATTCTTACACCGGGGAGCTGTTTTTT.

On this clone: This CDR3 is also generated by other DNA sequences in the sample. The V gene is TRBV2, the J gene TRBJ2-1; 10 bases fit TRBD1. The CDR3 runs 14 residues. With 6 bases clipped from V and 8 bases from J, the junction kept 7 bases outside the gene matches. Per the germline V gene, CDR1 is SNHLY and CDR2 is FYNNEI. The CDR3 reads CASSVDRGLDEQFF. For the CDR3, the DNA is TGTGCCAGCAGCGTGGACAGGGGGTTGGATGAGCAGTTCTTC.

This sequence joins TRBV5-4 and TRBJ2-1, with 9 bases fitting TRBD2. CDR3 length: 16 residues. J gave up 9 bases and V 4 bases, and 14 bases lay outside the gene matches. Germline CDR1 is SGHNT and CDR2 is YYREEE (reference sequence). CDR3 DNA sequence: TGTGCCAGCAGCCATCAGCGGGAGGCCCGATGGGGTGAGCAGTTCTTC. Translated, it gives CASSHQREARWGEQFF.

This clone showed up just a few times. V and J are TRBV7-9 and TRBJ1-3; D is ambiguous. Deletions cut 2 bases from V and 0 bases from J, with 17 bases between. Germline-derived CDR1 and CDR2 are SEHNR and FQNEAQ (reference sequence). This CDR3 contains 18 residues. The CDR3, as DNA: TGTGCCAGCAGCTTAATGCCACAAACGATTTACTCTGGAAACACCATATATTTT. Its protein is CASSLMPQTIYSGNTIYF.

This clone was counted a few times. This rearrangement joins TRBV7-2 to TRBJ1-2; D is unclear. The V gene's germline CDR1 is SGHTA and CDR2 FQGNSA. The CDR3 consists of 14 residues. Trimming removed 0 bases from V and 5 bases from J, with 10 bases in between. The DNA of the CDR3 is TGTGCCAGCAGCTTAGCGGACGGAGCATATGGCTACACCTTC. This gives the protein CASSLADGAYGYTF.

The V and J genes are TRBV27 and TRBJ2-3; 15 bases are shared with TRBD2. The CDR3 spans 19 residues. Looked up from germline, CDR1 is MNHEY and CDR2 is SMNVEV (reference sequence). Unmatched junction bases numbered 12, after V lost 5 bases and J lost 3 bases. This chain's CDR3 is CASSRTPGLAGGRTDTQYF. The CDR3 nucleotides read TGTGCCAGCAGTCGAACCCCGGGACTAGCGGGAGGTAGGACAGATACGCAGTATTTT.

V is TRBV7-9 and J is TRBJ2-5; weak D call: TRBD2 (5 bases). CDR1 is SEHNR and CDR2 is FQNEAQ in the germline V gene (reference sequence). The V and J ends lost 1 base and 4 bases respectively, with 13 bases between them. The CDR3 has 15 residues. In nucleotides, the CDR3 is TGTGCCAGCAGCTTAGTTCAGATCGAGGGAGAGACCCAGTACTTC. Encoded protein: CASSLVQIEGETQYF.

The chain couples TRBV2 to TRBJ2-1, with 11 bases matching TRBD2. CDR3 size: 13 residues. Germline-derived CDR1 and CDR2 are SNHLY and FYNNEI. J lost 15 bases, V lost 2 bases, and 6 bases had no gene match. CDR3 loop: CASSEMTSGTVFF. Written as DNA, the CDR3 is TGTGCCAGCAGTGAAATGACTAGCGGGACCGTGTTCTTC.

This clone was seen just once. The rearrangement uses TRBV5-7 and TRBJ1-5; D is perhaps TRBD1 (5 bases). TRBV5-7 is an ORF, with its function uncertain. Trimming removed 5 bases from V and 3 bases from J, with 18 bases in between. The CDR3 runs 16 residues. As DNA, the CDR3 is TGTGCCAGCAGTTACCCCGGGACGGTATACAATCAGCCCCAGCATTTT. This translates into CASSYPGTVYNQPQHF.